What follows is one TCR beta chain and its context. Its specificity is not known. Primers: 60 Vbeta forward and 13 Jbeta reverse. The method was immunoSEQ multiplex PCR; TCRdb's version includes in-frame clones alone and lacks a portion of them. The sample contains about 52,000 clones, approximately 77% of which appear only once. This entry is derived from a study of cytomegalovirus exposure and HLA in healthy donors. The CDR3 is 17 residues long. V lost 1 base and J lost 7; bases outside the gene matches: 11. Per the germline V gene, CDR1 is SGHVS and CDR2 is FNYEAQ. Findings of the study overall: Analysis performed later found around 15,000 TCR beta sequences associated with HLA alleles at 0.05 false discovery rate. Further analysis, carried out later, found HLA-associated TCR beta chains more clonally expanded than equally common other chains.

The sample comprised PBMCs. The TCR comes from a woman in her forties or fifties in good health and CMV-seronegative. The genes are TRBV7-6 and TRBJ2-1; the match to TRBD1 covers 9 bases. CDR3 amino acids: CASSLGPTGTGRNEQFF. The CDR3 DNA reads as TGTGCCAGCAGCTTAGGCCCGACCGGGACAGGGAGAAATGAGCAGTTCTTC.